This TCR beta chain was identified during a study of blood T cell repertoires in COVID-19. The data were produced by immunoSEQ multiplex PCR, yet TCRdb's version contains in-frame clones alone and is incomplete. The sample consists of 200,000 to 250,000 clones, 80% of them appearing once. The CDR3 sequence is 16 residues long. Deletions cut 3 bases from V and 0 bases from J, with 14 bases between. CDR1 and CDR2 from the germline V gene are MNHEY and SMNVEV (reference sequence). Sequenced input: PBMCs or T cells enriched from blood (not recorded which). The receptor's source is a woman in her thirties or forties with acute COVID-19. The chain recombines TRBV27 with TRBJ1-1; a weak D match, TRBD1 (5 bases). The CDR3 region has the DNA TGTGCCAGCAGTTTCACCCAGGGTCGGGTGAACACTGAAGCTTTCTTT. Translated, it gives CASSFTQGRVNTEAFF.